A single sample gave rise to the 25 T cell receptor beta chains below, sequenced in a study of blood T cells in healthy people across ages. The use of a sample-barcoded 5' primer and a J-beta primer mix characterized a second PCR of 7 to 11 cycles. TCRdb recomputed calls from the 5' RACE reads with MiXCR, one row per CDR3 protein. The data show fewer than 750,000 distinct CDR3 sequences, roughly 48% seen once. Sequences were obtained from blood. The receptors were sampled from a man at least 80 years old in good health.

The chain combines TRBV7-9 with TRBJ2-7, with 7 bases aligning to TRBD1. Unmatched junction bases numbered 19, after V lost 5 bases and J lost 0 bases. This CDR3 comprises 19 residues. Germline lookup yields CDR1 SEHNR and CDR2 FQNEAQ (reference sequence). The CDR3 spells CASSRAPHYRTGHSYEQYF. The CDR3 DNA follows: TGTGCCAGCAGCCGGGCACCGCACTACAGGACAGGTCACTCCTACGAGCAGTACTTC.

V usage is TRBV20-1 and J usage is TRBJ2-7; the match to TRBD1 covers 7 bases. V was pared by 8 bases and J by 4 bases, with 8 bases of the junction left unmatched. There are 12 residues in the CDR3. Per germline, CDR1 DFQATT and CDR2 SNEGSKA (reference sequence). The CDR3 here is CSPTGTEYEQYF. The CDR3 DNA reads as TGCAGTCCAACCGGGACAGAGTACGAGCAGTACTTC.

V and J are TRBV20-1 and TRBJ2-7; 11 bases map to TRBD2. The J segment lost 4 bases and the V segment lost 3 bases, leaving 5 bases of the junction unmatched. CDR1 is DFQATT and CDR2 is SNEGSKA in the germline V gene (reference sequence). The CDR3 sequence is 14 residues long. Here the CDR3 reads CSASPSGRTYEQYF. The CDR3 DNA follows: TGCAGTGCTAGCCCTAGCGGGAGGACTTACGAGCAGTACTTC.

This clonotype was observed a few times. The chain recombines TRBV9 with TRBJ1-2; unclear D gene. There are 13 residues in the CDR3. V lost 1 base and J 2 bases, leaving 6 bases between the germline ends. CDR1 and CDR2 from the germline V gene are SGDLS and YYNGEE. CDR3 sequence (DNA): TGTGCCAGCAGCGTAACCGGAAACTATGGCTACACCTTC. Residues: CASSVTGNYGYTF.

The chain combines TRBV20-1 with TRBJ1-5, with D hard to call. Germline-derived CDR1 and CDR2 are DFQATT and SNEGSKA (reference sequence). The CDR3 length is 13 residues. V dropped 2 bases and J dropped 3 bases, with 8 bases sitting between them. CDR3 in amino acids: CSARRSLNQPQHF. DNA for the CDR3: TGCAGTGCTAGACGATCACTCAATCAGCCCCAGCATTTT.

V gene TRBV27 combines with J gene TRBJ2-1; D is unclear. The CDR3 is 16 residues long. Trimming cost V 5 bases and J 2 bases, with 16 bases left between them. The germline gives CDR1 MNHEY, CDR2 SMNVEV (reference sequence). The CDR3, as DNA: TGTGCCAGCAGTCCGAGGCCACCGAGCCCCTACAATGAGCAGTTCTTC. Protein product: CASSPRPPSPYNEQFF.

The chain uses TRBV5-8 and TRBJ1-2; weak D call: TRBD1 (5 bases). Germline lookup yields CDR1 SGHTS and CDR2 YDEGEE. The CDR3 extends over 13 amino acids. V was trimmed by 4 bases and J by 4 bases, leaving 11 bases between them. The chain's CDR3 is CASSPTAFYGYTF. CDR3 in DNA: TGTGCCAGCAGCCCGACAGCTTTCTATGGCTACACCTTC.

The rearrangement joins TRBV2 to TRBJ1-4, with D tentatively TRBD1 (5 bases). This CDR3 contains 15 residues. The germline V and J ends were trimmed by 8 bases and 0 bases, with 13 bases remaining between them. Germline CDR1 reads SNHLY; CDR2 reads FYNNEI. The CDR3 region is CASGRDEATNEKLFF. CDR3 in DNA: TGTGCCAGCGGACGGGACGAAGCAACTAATGAAAAACTGTTTTTT.

The chain uses TRBV20-1 and TRBJ2-4, with D perhaps matching TRBD1 (6 bases). Matching the DNA end better, TRBJ2-5 makes the J call doubtful. The CDR3 loop spans 14 amino acids. Per germline, CDR1 DFQATT and CDR2 SNEGSKA (reference sequence). CDR3 in amino acids: CSANAGEGEETQYF. CDR3 nucleotides: TGCAGTGCAAACGCAGGGGAAGGGGAAGAGACCCAGTACTTC.

V gene TRBV5-1 combines with J gene TRBJ2-7; 10 positions match TRBD1. The end of the DNA is better explained by TRBJ2-5, so the J call may be wrong. The CDR3 spans 17 residues. Germline CDR1 and CDR2: SGHRS and YFSETQ. The CDR3 DNA sequence: TGCGCCAGCAGCTTGGCAACCGGGACAGGGGTAGCAGAGACCCAGTACTTC. Translated, it gives CASSLATGTGVAETQYF.

This clonotype was picked up one time. J is TRBJ1-3 and V is TRBV4-3; D gene uncertain. Germline V gene data show CDR1 as LGHNA and CDR2 as YSLEER. The ends were cut back, 1 base at V and 0 bases at J, with 10 bases in the middle. CDR3 length: 16 amino acids. DNA of the CDR3: TGCGCCAGCAGCCAAGGATGGACGAACTCTGGAAACACCATATATTTT. Amino acids: CASSQGWTNSGNTIYF.

J is TRBJ2-3 and V is TRBV6-2 or TRBV6-3; 14 nucleotides align to TRBD2. Germline CDR1 is MNHEY and CDR2 is SVGEGT. The trim removed 4 bases at V and 4 bases at J, leaving 4 bases unmatched. This CDR3 has 16 residues. CDR3 sequence: CASSFKTSGGADTQYF. CDR3 sequence (DNA): TGTGCCAGCAGTTTCAAGACTAGCGGGGGGGCAGATACGCAGTATTTT.

The chain combines TRBV5-8 with TRBJ2-3, with D perhaps assigned TRBD1 or TRBD2 (5 bases each). The V end was cut by 7 bases, the J end by 1 base, with 10 bases between. This CDR3 has 13 amino acids. Germline V gene lookup returns CDR1 SGHTS and CDR2 YDEGEE. This CDR3 is CASEGRGTDTQYF. In DNA form, the CDR3 reads TGTGCCAGCGAGGGACGGGGCACAGATACGCAGTATTTT. Drawing the rest from reference TRBV5-8 and TRBJ2-3, the complete variable domain is EAGVTQSPTHLIKTRGQQATLRCSPISGHTSVYWYQQALGLGLQFLLWYDEGEERNRGNFPPRFSGRQFPNYSSELNVNALELEDSALYLCASEGRGTDTQYFGPGTRLTVL.

CDR3 bases: TGTGCCAGCAGCTTATTAGGGGGCGCTACCTACGAGCAGTACTTC. It is translated as CASSLLGGATYEQYF. The gene calls are TRBV7-3 and TRBJ2-7; the match to TRBD1 covers 7 bases. The CDR3 spans 15 residues. V lost 2 bases and J lost 2; bases outside the gene matches: 6. Germline lookup yields CDR1 SGHTA and CDR2 FQGTGA.

The chain couples TRBV7-2 to TRBJ1-2; D is possibly TRBD1 (5 bases). V was trimmed by 6 bases and J by 4 bases, leaving 18 bases between them. The germline gives CDR1 SGHTA, CDR2 FQGNSA. CDR3 length: 15 amino acids. The CDR3 sequence: CASSQSKTDFYGYTF. The CDR3 DNA sequence: TGTGCCAGCAGTCAGTCCAAGACAGATTTCTATGGCTACACCTTC.

The genes are TRBV7-2 and TRBJ2-7, with D tentatively TRBD1 or TRBD2 (5 bases each). The CDR3 covers 15 residues. Trimming pared 4 bases from V and 2 bases from J, leaving 15 bases between. Germline V gives CDR1 SGHTA, CDR2 FQGNSA. The CDR3, as DNA: TGTGCCAGCAGCTCTAGCCCGGGACGCGCCTACGAGCAGTACTTC. Translated: CASSSSPGRAYEQYF.

This clonotype was counted only a few times. The genes are TRBV12-3 or TRBV12-4 and TRBJ2-5; D is undetermined. CDR3 length: 14 residues. V gave up 3 bases and J gave up 5 bases, with 13 bases separating them. The CDR3 here is CASSLGPVWETQYF. CDR3 sequence (DNA): TGTGCCAGCAGTTTGGGCCCTGTTTGGGAGACCCAGTACTTC.

This clonotype was seen only a few times. This chain connects TRBV5-1 to TRBJ1-5, with 8 bases aligning to TRBD1. This CDR3 region has 15 residues. Losses at the gene ends were 4 bases for V and 6 bases for J; bases not matched to a gene: 9. Germline CDR1 reads SGHRS; CDR2 reads YFSETQ. In nucleotides, the CDR3 is TGCGCCAGCAGCCCCGGACAGGGTTTGGCTCAGCCCCAGCATTTT. Encoded protein: CASSPGQGLAQPQHF. Together with reference TRBV5-1 and TRBJ1-5, the CDR3 gives the full variable domain: KAGVTQTPRYLIKTRGQQVTLSCSPISGHRSVSWYQQTPGQGLQFLFEYFSETQRNKGNFPGRFSGRQFSNSRSEMNVSTLELGDSALYLCASSPGQGLAQPQHFGDGTRLSIL.

To note about this clonotype: With a much larger clone just one base away, this may be a read error. The rearrangement joins TRBV6-6 to TRBJ2-7, with D perhaps TRBD1 or TRBD2 (5 bases each). Trimming pared 2 bases from V and 4 bases from J, leaving 15 bases between. This CDR3 is 15 amino acids long. The germline V gene has CDR1 MNHNY and CDR2 SVGAGI (reference sequence). The CDR3, as DNA: TGTGCCAGCAGTTACGCGGTGGCAGGGACGTACGAGCAGTACTTC. It translates to CASSYAVAGTYEQYF.

This chain links TRBV20-1 with TRBJ2-5; 12 positions match TRBD1. The DNA end lines up better with TRBJ2-7; the J call may be wrong. CDR3 length: 14 residues. Germline V gene lookup returns CDR1 DFQATT and CDR2 SNEGSKA (reference sequence). The CDR3, as DNA: TGCAGTGCTGATCCGGGGACAGGGGGCAACGAGCAGTACTTC. Translated, it gives CSADPGTGGNEQYF.

Many counts were recorded for this clonotype. This chain joins TRBV7-3 and TRBJ2-7; 9 bases fit TRBD1. J was trimmed by 0 bases and V by 6 bases; bases with no gene match: 3. Per the germline V gene, CDR1 is SGHTA and CDR2 is FQGTGA. The CDR3 extends over 14 amino acids. CDR3 sequence (DNA): TGTGCCAGCAGTCTGACAGGGGGCTCCTACGAGCAGTACTTC. Its protein is CASSLTGGSYEQYF. The variable domain in full, completed from reference TRBV7-3 and TRBJ2-7, reads GAGVSQTPSNKVTEKGKYVELRCDPISGHTALYWYRQSLGQGPEFLIYFQGTGAADDSGLPNDRFFAVRPEGSVSTLKIQRTERGDSAVYLCASSLTGGSYEQYFGPGTRLTVT.

This chain links TRBV4-3 with TRBJ2-2; D may be TRBD1 or TRBD2 (5 bases each). The V and J ends lost 3 bases and 5 bases respectively, with 22 bases between them. Germline V gives CDR1 LGHNA, CDR2 YSLEER. The CDR3 loop spans 18 amino acids. The CDR3 DNA is TGCGCCAGCAGCCACGTCGTATTGAATGGGGGTAGAACCGGGGAGCTGTTTTTT. Its translation is CASSHVVLNGGRTGELFF.

This clonotype was counted between two and nine times. This chain links TRBV5-1 with TRBJ2-3; 8 bases agree with TRBD1. CDR1 is SGHRS and CDR2 is YFSETQ in the germline V gene. The CDR3 spans 18 residues. V gave up 0 bases and J gave up 2 bases; unmatched junction bases: 11. Written as DNA, the CDR3 is TGCGCCAGCAGCTTGGACCTTCAGGGGGCATTGTCCACAGATACGCAGTATTTT. Translating gives CASSLDLQGALSTDTQYF.

The chain has TRBV4-2 and TRBJ2-1, with D possibly being TRBD2 (5 bases). The germline V gene encodes CDR1 LGHNA and CDR2 YNFKEQ. With 3 bases removed from V and 2 bases from J, the gap between germline ends came to 14 bases. The CDR3 spans 16 residues. CDR3 bases: TGTGCCAGCAGCCAGGCGCGGACTTCCGCCTACAATGAGCAGTTCTTC. Residues: CASSQARTSAYNEQFF.

The chain is built from TRBV4-1 and TRBJ2-7, with 8 bases lining up with TRBD1. The V segment lost 3 bases and the J segment 1 base; nucleotides outside the gene matches: 11. The CDR3 has 17 amino acids. Germline V gene lookup returns CDR1 MGHRA and CDR2 YSYEKL. The CDR3 reads CASSHPSDRGGSYEQYF. CDR3 bases: TGCGCCAGCAGCCATCCCAGTGACAGGGGCGGATCCTACGAGCAGTACTTC.